The 13 T cell receptor beta chains listed next were all sequenced from one sample in a study of T-cell memory formation after mild COVID-19. A single record per CDR3 protein comes from TCRdb applying MiXCR to the 5' RACE reads. Altogether 300,000 to 400,000 distinct CDR3 sequences are present, 25% to 30% being singletons, with the ten largest covering approximately 12%. The source material was PBMCs or a T cell subset sorted from them (not recorded which). Receptors were obtained from an adult woman who had mild COVID-19 (a few samples of this study predate the infection). Cell type and time point are not known.

The CDR3 loop is CASSPPMGETQYF. The CDR3 bases are TGTGCCAGCTCACCACCGATGGGCGAGACCCAGTACTTC. The chain links TRBV18 to TRBJ2-5; D unclear. Per germline, CDR1 KGHSH and CDR2 LQKENI. The germline V and J ends were trimmed by 0 bases and 5 bases, with 7 bases remaining between them. CDR3 length: 13 residues. The full variable domain, with the rest looked up from reference TRBV18 and TRBJ2-5, is NAGVMQNPRHLVRRRGQEARLRCSPMKGHSHVYWYRQLPEEGLKFMVYLQKENIIDESGMPKERFSAEFPKEGPSILRIQQVVRGDSAAYFCASSPPMGETQYFGPGTRLLVL.

The chain has TRBV5-5 and TRBJ1-1; no reliable D call. The length of the CDR3 is 14 residues. CDR1 and CDR2 (germline): SGHKS, YYEKEE (reference sequence). V lost 2 bases to trimming and J lost 1 base, with 9 bases between them. CDR3 amino acids: CASSFAGENTEAFF. In nucleotides, the CDR3 is TGTGCCAGCAGCTTCGCGGGCGAGAACACTGAAGCTTTCTTT. Full variable domain (remainder filled in from reference TRBV5-5 and TRBJ1-1): DAGVTQSPTHLIKTRGQQVTLRCSPISGHKSVSWYQQVLGQGPQFIFQYYEKEERGRGNFPDRFSARQFPNYSSELNVNALLLGDSALYLCASSFAGENTEAFFGQGTRLTVV.

The V call is TRBV12-3 or TRBV12-4, the J call TRBJ1-6; maybe TRBD1 (6 bases). V lost 5 bases, J lost 9 bases, and 17 bases lay in between. There are 15 residues in the CDR3. CDR3 region: CASSAADRRASPLHF. CDR3 nucleotide sequence: TGTGCCAGCAGTGCCGCCGACAGGCGAGCTTCACCCCTCCACTTT.

The rearrangement joins TRBV20-1 to TRBJ2-1, with 9 bases lining up with TRBD2. V trimming: 2 bases; J trimming: 3 bases; junction bases outside the gene matches: 5. Germline V gene data show CDR1 as DFQATT and CDR2 as SNEGSKA (reference sequence). The CDR3 has 15 residues. CDR3 in DNA: TGCAGTGCTAGAAAAAGCGGGAGGAACTACAATGAGCAGTTCTTC. Translation: CSARKSGRNYNEQFF.

The chain employs TRBV3-1 and TRBJ2-7; 12 nucleotides align to TRBD1. Germline V CDR1 and CDR2: LGHDT, YNNKEL (reference sequence). J was trimmed by 4 bases and V by 5 bases; bases with no gene match: 12. The CDR3 totals 17 residues. The CDR3 loop is CASSTGDRGHFGYEQYF. The CDR3 DNA reads as TGTGCCAGCAGCACGGGGGACAGGGGGCATTTTGGATACGAGCAGTACTTC.

Written as DNA, the CDR3 is TGTGCCAGCAGCTTAACCCCCCCTAGAGAAAGGCGGGGGAGAAACTACAATGAGCAGTTCTTC. Its translation is CASSLTPPRERRGRNYNEQFF. The chain couples TRBV7-9 to TRBJ2-1, with 7 bases aligning to TRBD2. From germline, CDR1 is SEHNR and CDR2 FQNEAQ (reference sequence). This CDR3 comprises 21 residues. With V trimmed by 2 bases and J by 3 bases, 22 bases remained unmatched.

This chain links TRBV6-5 with TRBJ1-5; TRBD1 agrees at 9 bases. The V gene end was trimmed by 2 bases and the J gene end by 7 bases; junction bases not matched to a gene: 12. CDR1 and CDR2 from the germline V gene are MNHEY and SVGAGI. The CDR3 is 17 residues long. The CDR3 reads CASSYGQGPTSGQPQHF. In DNA, the CDR3 is TGTGCCAGCAGTTACGGACAGGGGCCCACGTCAGGCCAGCCCCAGCATTTT.

The rearrangement uses TRBV30 and TRBJ1-2; D unresolved. Germline CDR1 is GTSNPN and CDR2 is SVGIG (reference sequence). The ends were cut back, 6 bases at V and 7 bases at J, with 9 bases in the middle. This CDR3 is built from 10 residues. This CDR3 reads CACRLSGYTF. The CDR3 DNA sequence: TGTGCCTGCCGCCTCTCTGGCTACACCTTC. Complete variable domain (other parts from reference TRBV30 and TRBJ1-2): SQTIHQWPATLVQPVGSPLSLECTVEGTSNPNLYWYRQAAGRGLQLLFYSVGIGQISSEVPQNLSASRPQDRQFILSSKKLLLSDSGFYLCACRLSGYTFGSGTRLTVV.

The chain recombines TRBV20-1 with TRBJ2-7; perhaps D is TRBD1 or TRBD2 (6 bases each). CDR3 size: 14 residues. V lost 0 bases, J lost 1 base, and 10 bases lay in between. CDR1 DFQATT and CDR2 SNEGSKA come from the germline V gene (reference sequence). The CDR3: CSARDRGESYEQYF. The CDR3 DNA sequence: TGCAGTGCTAGAGATAGGGGGGAGTCCTACGAGCAGTACTTC.

V usage is TRBV25-1 and J usage is TRBJ1-3; D call uncertain. The CDR3 runs 17 residues. The V gene's germline CDR1 is MGHDK and CDR2 SYGVNS. V lost 4 bases to trimming and J lost 0 bases, with 16 bases between them. CDR3 region: CASSVLPQSPSGNTIYF. The CDR3 coding sequence is TGTGCCAGCAGTGTCCTACCGCAGTCCCCCTCTGGAAACACCATATATTTT.

The V call is TRBV30, the J call TRBJ2-3, with a weak D call TRBD2 (5 bases). This CDR3 has 12 amino acids. The germline V and J ends were trimmed by 5 bases and 4 bases, with 10 bases remaining between them. The V gene's germline CDR1 is GTSNPN and CDR2 SVGIG (reference sequence). In nucleotides, the CDR3 is TGTGCCTGGTTTAGCGTCGCAGATACGCAGTATTTT. Translation gives CAWFSVADTQYF.

This clonotype was counted a few times. The chain combines TRBV24-1 with TRBJ2-5; 7 bases align to TRBD1. The CDR3 runs 14 residues. Trimming removed 4 bases from V and 4 bases from J; junction bases left unmatched: 5. Germline V gene data show CDR1 as KGHDR and CDR2 as SFDVKD. CDR3 sequence reads: CATSDPTGRETQYF. CDR3 nucleotide sequence: TGTGCCACCAGTGACCCGACAGGGAGAGAGACCCAGTACTTC.

This chain joins TRBV12-3 or TRBV12-4 and TRBJ2-5; a possible D gene is TRBD1 (6 bases). V shed 8 bases and J shed 10 bases, with 11 bases lying between them. This CDR3 comprises 10 residues. The CDR3 spells CASGLDSQYF. The CDR3 nucleotides are TGTGCCAGCGGGTTGGACAGCCAGTACTTC.